These 21 T cell receptor beta chains were sequenced from one sample in a study of T cells after yellow fever vaccination. Each CDR3 protein is one row after TCRdb ran MiXCR on the 5' RACE reads. The sample includes approximately 300,000 distinct CDR3 sequences, 8.5% to 10% seen only once; the top ten take under 20%. The sample was PBMCs, taken on the day of the first yellow fever vaccination. These receptors were collected from a man younger than 35 who received the YFV17D yellow fever vaccine.

This clonotype was detected a few times. The rearrangement uses TRBV11-1 and TRBJ2-7; D possibly matches TRBD1 or TRBD2 (5 bases each). Germline CDR1 reads SGHAT; CDR2 reads FQDESV (reference sequence). The CDR3 covers 14 residues. With 1 base removed from V and 4 bases from J, the gap between germline ends came to 11 bases. The CDR3 coding sequence is TGTGCCAGCAGCTTAGAGGGACGAACTTACGAGCAGTACTTC. This sequence encodes CASSLEGRTYEQYF.

This chain uses TRBV3-1 with TRBJ2-1, with D perhaps matching TRBD2 (7 bases). Trimming took 0 bases from V and 3 from J, leaving 18 bases between them. The V gene's germline CDR1 is LGHDT and CDR2 YNNKEL (reference sequence). The CDR3 runs to 18 residues. The CDR3 sequence: CASSQDRGGGAFYNEQFF. The CDR3 nucleotides read TGTGCCAGCAGCCAAGATCGGGGTGGGGGGGCCTTCTACAATGAGCAGTTCTTC.

This rearrangement joins TRBV11-2 to TRBJ2-2, with a possible D match to TRBD1 (5 bases). Germline loops: CDR1 SGHAT, CDR2 FQNNGV. Trimming removed 1 base at V and 3 bases at J, with 9 bases between. The length of the CDR3 is 15 residues. CDR3: CASSLGKQDTGELFF. The CDR3 DNA reads as TGTGCCAGCAGCTTAGGAAAACAGGACACCGGGGAGCTGTTTTTT.

This rearrangement joins TRBV5-1 to TRBJ1-6; no definite D call. CDR1 is SGHRS, CDR2 YFSETQ, per germline. V was cut by 1 base and J by 7 bases, with 18 bases left in between. CDR3 length: 17 residues. The DNA for the CDR3 is TGCGCCAGCAGCTTGAGGCTCGGAAACCGAGACAATTCACCCCTCCACTTT. It is translated as CASSLRLGNRDNSPLHF.

The chain combines TRBV5-1 with TRBJ1-2; no clear D gene. The length of the CDR3 is 16 residues. Trimming took off 0 bases at V and 2 bases at J, with 14 bases between the two ends. CDR1 is SGHRS, CDR2 YFSETQ, per germline. Written as DNA, the CDR3 is TGCGCCAGCAGCTTGGGGCCAGGCCCTTCAAACTATGGCTACACCTTC. It codes for CASSLGPGPSNYGYTF.

The rearrangement links TRBV6-2 or TRBV6-3 to TRBJ2-1; 9 positions agree with TRBD2. This CDR3 has 17 amino acids. The V and J ends lost 1 base and 0 bases, in that order; junction bases with no gene match: 4. From germline, CDR1 is MNHEY and CDR2 SVGEGT. The CDR3 spells CASSYWRGGRSYNEQFF. The DNA for the CDR3 is TGTGCCAGCAGTTACTGGCGGGGGGGCCGCTCCTACAATGAGCAGTTCTTC.

The genes are TRBV19 and TRBJ1-1; possibly TRBD1 for D (6 bases). Looked up from germline, CDR1 is LNHDA and CDR2 is SQIVND (reference sequence). Trimming cost V 5 bases and J 3 bases, with 16 bases left between them. The CDR3 is 15 amino acids. The CDR3 loop reads CASSSRGRTDTEAFF. As DNA, the CDR3 is TGTGCCAGTAGTTCCAGGGGCAGGACGGACACTGAAGCTTTCTTT.

Of note for this clonotype: This may be a read error: a much more frequent sequence differs by one nucleotide. The CDR3 carries no conserved terminal phenylalanine or tryptophan, so it likely arises from a read error. The V gene is TRBV6-1, the J gene TRBJ2-7, with 7 bases that match TRBD1. In germline, CDR1 is MNHNS, CDR2 SASEGT. The CDR3 totals 14 residues. The V and J ends lost 6 bases and 2 bases, in that order; junction bases with no gene match: 7. The CDR3, as DNA: TGTGCCAGCAGGGATCGGGACAGACCCTACGAGCAGTACTAC. Translating it yields CASRDRDRPYEQYY.

The J gene is TRBJ2-6, the V gene TRBV4-1; the D gene is possibly TRBD2 (5 bases). Germline CDR1 MGHRA, CDR2 YSYEKL. The CDR3 has 17 amino acids. Trimming pared 0 bases from V and 2 bases from J, leaving 11 bases between. The CDR3 sequence is CASSQEGSKAGANVLTF. CDR3 coding DNA: TGCGCCAGCAGCCAAGAAGGGAGTAAGGCTGGGGCCAACGTCCTGACTTTC.

This clonotype occurred a few times. The genes are TRBV5-8 and TRBJ2-7; D perhaps matches TRBD1 (5 bases). The CDR3 length is 14 residues. V dropped 0 bases and J dropped 10 bases, with 17 bases sitting between them. Germline CDR1 SGHTS, CDR2 YDEGEE. CDR3 amino acids: CASSLALGDSRQYV. DNA for the CDR3: TGTGCCAGCAGCTTGGCCCTAGGGGATTCCCGCCAGTACGTC.

This clonotype showed up just a few times. The genes are TRBV7-3 and TRBJ2-1, with D unclear. CDR1 and CDR2 from the germline V gene are SGHTA and FQGTGA. V lost 5 bases, J lost 4 bases, and 15 bases lay in between. The CDR3 is 15 residues long. The CDR3 here is CASSIDHGPYNEQFF. In DNA, the CDR3 is TGTGCCAGCAGCATCGATCACGGTCCTTACAATGAGCAGTTCTTC.

This clonotype has ten or more counts. The rearrangement uses TRBV20-1 and TRBJ2-5; 8 bases are shared with TRBD1. The CDR3 runs 14 residues. V lost 6 bases to trimming and J lost 4 bases; unmatched junction nucleotides: 10. CDR1 and CDR2 (germline): DFQATT, SNEGSKA (reference sequence). The CDR3 DNA is TGCAGTGCCCTACTAAACAGGGGGGCAGAGACCCAGTACTTC. Translated: CSALLNRGAETQYF.

The chain has TRBV18 and TRBJ1-4; D is possibly TRBD1 (6 bases). From germline, CDR1 is KGHSH and CDR2 LQKENI. The V end was cut by 5 bases, the J end by 8 bases, with 21 bases between. CDR3 size: 16 residues. The CDR3 here is CASSGQKQAFAEKLFF. The CDR3 DNA follows: TGTGCCAGCTCAGGACAGAAACAGGCGTTCGCAGAAAAACTGTTTTTT.

For the CDR3, the DNA is TGTGCCAGCAGTTCCAGTGAGGCGAACACTGAAGCTTTCTTT. Translated: CASSSSEANTEAFF. The genes are TRBV12-3 or TRBV12-4 and TRBJ1-1; no firm D call. With 4 bases removed from V and 1 base from J, the gap between germline ends came to 10 bases. The CDR3 is 14 amino acids.

This sequence joins TRBV4-1 and TRBJ2-7, with TRBD1 as a possible D gene (6 bases). V lost 4 bases and J lost 3, with 19 bases in between. Germline values: CDR1 MGHRA, CDR2 YSYEKL. This CDR3 is 16 amino acids long. CDR3 DNA: TGCGCCAGCAGCCTAAACCCGGACAGACCGGACTACGAGCAGTACGTC. This encodes CASSLNPDRPDYEQYV.

This clonotype has just a few counts. V and J are TRBV20-1 and TRBJ2-2; 7 bases align to TRBD2. This CDR3 has 15 residues. Losses at the gene ends were 3 bases for V and 1 base for J; bases not matched to a gene: 5. Germline CDR1 and CDR2: DFQATT and SNEGSKA (reference sequence). The CDR3 sequence: CSARYLAVNTGELFF. The DNA of the CDR3 is TGCAGTGCTAGGTACCTAGCGGTGAACACCGGGGAGCTGTTTTTT.

The table lists this clonotype with a few counts. The rearrangement links TRBV6-5 to TRBJ1-6, with 7 bases matching TRBD1. This CDR3 spans 13 amino acids. In germline, CDR1 is MNHEY, CDR2 SVGAGI. Trimming at V came to 8 bases and at J to 5 bases, leaving 3 bases not matched to a gene. CDR3 bases: TGTGCCAGCGGGGGACAGAATAATTCACCCCTCCACTTT. This codes for CASGGQNNSPLHF.

This clonotype was detected a few times. V gene TRBV4-3 combines with J gene TRBJ1-1, with D possibly being TRBD1 (5 bases). Deletions cut 3 bases from V and 0 bases from J, with 11 bases between. Germline loops: CDR1 LGHNA, CDR2 YSLEER. The CDR3 totals 15 residues. CDR3 DNA sequence: TGCGCCAGCAGCCATTGGGACTCCTTGAACACTGAAGCTTTCTTT. Its translation: CASSHWDSLNTEAFF.

This clonotype was seen ten or more times. The chain has TRBV12-3 or TRBV12-4 and TRBJ2-5, with TRBD2 identical over 13 bases. The CDR3 contains 14 residues. V was pared by 5 bases and J by 5 bases, with 2 bases of the junction left unmatched. The CDR3 DNA sequence: TGTGCCAGCAGTGGGACTAGCGGGGAGGAGACCCAGTACTTC. Translated, it gives CASSGTSGEETQYF.

This sequence joins TRBV7-9 and TRBJ2-7; unclear D gene. Trimming pared 5 bases from V and 2 bases from J, leaving 16 bases between. The CDR3 contains 15 residues. CDR1 and CDR2 from the germline V gene are SEHNR and FQNEAQ (reference sequence). The CDR3 loop is CASSPIPSKAYEQYF. The CDR3 DNA sequence: TGTGCCAGCAGCCCGATACCCTCCAAGGCCTACGAGCAGTACTTC.

This clonotype was found a few times. This chain connects TRBV24-1 to TRBJ1-3, with D perhaps TRBD1 (6 bases). Germline V gives CDR1 KGHDR, CDR2 SFDVKD. Trimming left V 5 bases short and J 8 bases short, with 15 bases between. The CDR3 consists of 14 residues. The CDR3 protein is CATSGRQAWDTIYF. CDR3 nucleotides: TGTGCCACCAGTGGGCGACAGGCTTGGGACACCATATATTTT.